These 21 T cell receptor beta chains came from one sample sequenced in a study of regulatory T cells in long-lasting Graves disease. Researchers made TCR beta libraries by using iRepertoire HTBI primers and running Arm-PCR on CDR3 regions. From the multiplex PCR reads, TCRdb called clonotypes with MiXCR, one entry per CDR3 protein. The sample consists of almost 350,000 distinct CDR3 sequences, about 19% of them appearing once. Time point in this sample: persistent/refractory GD, antithyroid drugs over 5 years with positive TRAb. The TCR library was made from RNA that had been extracted from PBMCs in TRIzol. Sequenced material: peripheral blood mononuclear cells (PBMCs), taken when the disease was refractory, from a patient treated with antithyroid drugs. The receptors derive from a female donor with Graves disease.

This clonotype occurred a few times. The chain employs TRBV5-1 and TRBJ2-4; 7 bases fit TRBD2. In germline, CDR1 is SGHRS, CDR2 YFSETQ. The CDR3 contains 13 residues. V lost 4 bases to trimming and J lost 5 bases; unmatched junction nucleotides: 3. In DNA form, the CDR3 reads TGCGCCAGCAGCCCTAGCGGTGAAAACATTCAGTACTTC. Its translation is CASSPSGENIQYF.

Turning to this clonotype: A much bigger clone sits one base away, suggesting this may be a read error. This rearrangement joins TRBV6-1 to TRBJ2-7, with a weak D call TRBD1 (5 bases). The CDR3 totals 14 residues. Germline loops: CDR1 MNHNS, CDR2 SASEGT. The V end lost 8 bases, the J end lost 0 bases, and 14 bases lay between the germline ends. The CDR3 loop is CASGLGESSYEQYF. The CDR3 DNA sequence: TGTGCCAGCGGTCTAGGGGAAAGCTCCTACGAGCAGTACTTC.

V is TRBV7-2 and J is TRBJ1-3; D gene ambiguous. The CDR3 extends over 14 amino acids. The V and J ends lost 2 bases and 2 bases respectively, with 7 bases between them. CDR1 SGHTA and CDR2 FQGNSA come from the germline V gene. The CDR3 sequence: CASSLLRTGNTIYF. The CDR3 DNA is TGTGCCAGCAGCTTATTGAGGACTGGAAACACCATATATTTT.

This rearrangement joins TRBV5-1 to TRBJ2-7; no reliable D call. The V and J ends lost 1 base and 2 bases respectively, with 10 bases between them. Germline V gene data show CDR1 as SGHRS and CDR2 as YFSETQ. There are 14 residues in the CDR3. The CDR3 DNA is TGCGCCAGCAGCTTGAAAATGGGGACCTACGAGCAGTACTTC. Translated: CASSLKMGTYEQYF.

The CDR3 sequence: CASREYRGSNQPQHF. The CDR3, as DNA: TGTGCCAGCAGGGAGTACAGGGGAAGCAATCAGCCCCAGCATTTT. The V and J genes are TRBV27 and TRBJ1-5; 7 bases are a match to TRBD1. V shed 6 bases, J shed 1 base, and the junction held 6 bases outside the gene matches. The germline CDR1 and CDR2 sequences are MNHEY and SMNVEV (reference sequence). The CDR3 covers 15 residues.

About this clonotype: At one of its ends the junction is not consistent with the germline gene, which may arise from a read error. This chain links TRBV7-3 with TRBJ1-3; possible D gene TRBD1, 5 bases. The germline CDR1 and CDR2 sequences are SGHTA and FQGTGA. CDR3 length equals 15 residues. CDR3 in amino acids: CASSLTPGTGNTIYF. The CDR3 region has the DNA TGTGCCAGCAGCCTAACCCCAGGGACGGGAAACACCATATATTTT.

In its sample, this clonotype was seen many times. The chain carries TRBV12-3 or TRBV12-4 and TRBJ1-6; D not resolved. The CDR3 runs to 13 residues. With 5 bases removed from V and 10 bases from J, the gap between germline ends came to 12 bases. In DNA form, the CDR3 reads TGTGCCAGCAGTCCTTCCAAGGCCTCACCCCTCCACTTT. Amino acid sequence: CASSPSKASPLHF.

This clonotype was seen at least ten times. For the CDR3, the DNA is TGTGCCAGCAGTTTTGCAGGGGGCTTTGGAAACACCATATATTTT. Encoded protein: CASSFAGGFGNTIYF. The chain uses TRBV28 and TRBJ1-3; 8 nucleotides match TRBD1. Per the germline V gene, CDR1 is MDHEN and CDR2 is SYDVKM. This CDR3 comprises 15 residues. The J segment lost 3 bases and the V segment lost 3 bases, leaving 4 bases of the junction unmatched.

This clonotype was picked up many times. The J gene is TRBJ1-5, the V gene TRBV6-5; D possibly corresponds to TRBD1 (5 bases). Trimming shortened V by 2 bases and J by 4 bases, and 18 bases separated the two germline ends. The CDR3 extends over 17 amino acids. CDR1 is MNHEY, CDR2 SVGAGI, per germline. The CDR3: CASSYVGGRGFNQPQHF. CDR3 DNA: TGTGCCAGCAGTTACGTCGGGGGACGGGGGTTTAATCAGCCCCAGCATTTT.

This clonotype was counted between two and nine times. In DNA form, the CDR3 reads TGTGCCAGCAGTTACTCTGAATGCCCTCAAGAGACCCAGTACTTC. Its protein product is CASSYSECPQETQYF. The rearrangement links TRBV6-5 to TRBJ2-5; D unresolved. The CDR3 has 15 residues. CDR1 and CDR2 from the germline V gene are MNHEY and SVGAGI. The germline V and J ends were trimmed by 0 bases and 2 bases, with 10 bases remaining between them.

This clonotype was picked up a small number of times. V is TRBV7-2 and J is TRBJ2-7, with TRBD1 as a possible D gene (5 bases). Per germline, CDR1 SGHTA and CDR2 FQGNSA. Trimming shortened V by 1 base and J by 0 bases, and 7 bases separated the two germline ends. The CDR3 covers 14 residues. The CDR3 reads CASSLDRFSYEQYF. The CDR3 bases are TGTGCCAGCAGCTTAGACAGGTTCTCCTACGAGCAGTACTTC. Filled out from reference TRBV7-2 and TRBJ2-7, the complete variable domain reads GAGVSQSPSNKVTEKGKDVELRCDPISGHTALYWYRQSLGQGLEFLIYFQGNSAPDKSGLPSDRFSAERTGGSVSTLTIQRTQQEDSAVYLCASSLDRFSYEQYFGPGTRLTVT.

This clonotype was observed many times. The chain combines TRBV18 with TRBJ2-5; a possible D gene is TRBD1 (5 bases). Germline assignment: CDR1 KGHSH and CDR2 LQKENI. V was cut by 8 bases and J by 2 bases, with 15 bases left in between. The CDR3 extends over 14 amino acids. CDR3 nucleotide sequence: TGTGCCAGCAGCCCCAGGGCAGCTCAAGAGACCCAGTACTTC. Translation: CASSPRAAQETQYF.

V and J are TRBV12-3 or TRBV12-4 and TRBJ2-2; D is unclear. Trimming took 4 bases from V and 4 from J, leaving 16 bases between them. The CDR3 length is 16 residues. CDR3 in amino acids: CASSSHPGSGTGELFF. DNA for the CDR3: TGTGCCAGCAGTTCCCACCCCGGTAGTGGCACCGGGGAGCTGTTTTTT.

In this sample, this clonotype turned up a few times. The CDR3 reads CATSPGGGSGRTRTGELFF. DNA of the CDR3: TGTGCCACCAGTCCAGGGGGGGGTAGCGGGAGGACCAGAACCGGGGAGCTGTTTTTT. V and J are TRBV24-1 and TRBJ2-2; 10 nucleotides agree with TRBD2. Germline CDR1 is KGHDR and CDR2 is SFDVKD. CDR3 length: 19 residues. J lost 5 bases, V lost 6 bases, and 17 bases had no gene match.

This clonotype was seen at least ten times. The chain's CDR3 is CATSALGELFF. In DNA, the CDR3 is TGTGCCACCAGTGCCCTGGGGGAGCTGTTTTTT. The chain couples TRBV24-1 to TRBJ2-2; D is undetermined. The V end lost 5 bases, the J end lost 8 bases, and 5 bases lay between the germline ends. Germline CDR1 KGHDR, CDR2 SFDVKD. The CDR3 loop spans 11 amino acids.

This clonotype has ten or more counts. The chain is built from TRBV11-2 and TRBJ2-5; D might be TRBD1 (6 bases). Trimming pared 4 bases from V and 0 bases from J, leaving 15 bases between. Germline V gives CDR1 SGHAT, CDR2 FQNNGV. The CDR3 loop spans 16 amino acids. CDR3 sequence (DNA): TGTGCCAGCAGCTCCGGAGGACAGTTGTACCAAGAGACCCAGTACTTC. It specifies CASSSGGQLYQETQYF.

This clonotype was seen more than once but under ten times. The chain joins TRBV27 to TRBJ2-7, with 11 bases matching TRBD2. The CDR3 sequence is 15 residues long. V lost 3 bases to trimming and J lost 3 bases; unmatched junction nucleotides: 4. Germline CDR1 reads MNHEY; CDR2 reads SMNVEV (reference sequence). The CDR3 DNA reads as TGTGCCAGCAGTTTGTCGACTAGCGGGAACTACGAGCAGTACTTC. The encoded protein is CASSLSTSGNYEQYF.

In its sample, this clonotype was seen a few times. CDR3 amino acids: CASSTRAVQSNEQFF. DNA of the CDR3: TGTGCCAGCAGCACGAGGGCCGTACAGAGCAATGAGCAGTTCTTC. The gene calls are TRBV5-4 and TRBJ2-1; the D gene is possibly TRBD2 (5 bases). V was clipped by 4 bases and J by 6 bases, with 17 bases between them. CDR1 is SGHNT, CDR2 YYREEE, per germline (reference sequence). The CDR3 length is 15 residues.

The genes are TRBV29-1 and TRBJ2-5, with 11 nucleotides matching TRBD1. The J segment lost 5 bases and the V segment lost 3 bases, leaving 8 bases of the junction unmatched. Germline lookup yields CDR1 SQVTM and CDR2 ANQGSEA. This CDR3 comprises 15 residues. The CDR3 sequence: CSVEQDRGRGETQYF. The CDR3 nucleotides are TGCAGCGTTGAGCAGGACAGGGGGCGCGGGGAGACCCAGTACTTC.

This clonotype was seen just once. Given a much more abundant clone one base away, this may be a read error. The chain has TRBV5-8 and TRBJ1-1, with D unclear. The CDR3 runs to 14 residues. From germline, CDR1 is SGHTS and CDR2 YDEGEE. V dropped 2 bases and J dropped 0 bases, with 8 bases sitting between them. The DNA for the CDR3 is TGTGCCAGCAGCTTAGAGGGCGTGAACACTGAAGCTTTCTTT. It specifies CASSLEGVNTEAFF. Filled out from reference TRBV5-8 and TRBJ1-1, the complete variable domain reads EAGVTQSPTHLIKTRGQQATLRCSPISGHTSVYWYQQALGLGLQFLLWYDEGEERNRGNFPPRFSGRQFPNYSSELNVNALELEDSALYLCASSLEGVNTEAFFGQGTRLTVV.

This sequence joins TRBV3-1 and TRBJ2-7; 8 bases map to TRBD1. Trimming removed 2 bases from V and 7 bases from J; junction bases left unmatched: 7. Germline V gene lookup returns CDR1 LGHDT and CDR2 YNNKEL (reference sequence). This CDR3 is built from 14 residues. CDR3 nucleotide sequence: TGTGCCAGCAGCCAACAGGGGGCGGGGCGAGAGCAGTACTTC. Translated, it gives CASSQQGAGREQYF.